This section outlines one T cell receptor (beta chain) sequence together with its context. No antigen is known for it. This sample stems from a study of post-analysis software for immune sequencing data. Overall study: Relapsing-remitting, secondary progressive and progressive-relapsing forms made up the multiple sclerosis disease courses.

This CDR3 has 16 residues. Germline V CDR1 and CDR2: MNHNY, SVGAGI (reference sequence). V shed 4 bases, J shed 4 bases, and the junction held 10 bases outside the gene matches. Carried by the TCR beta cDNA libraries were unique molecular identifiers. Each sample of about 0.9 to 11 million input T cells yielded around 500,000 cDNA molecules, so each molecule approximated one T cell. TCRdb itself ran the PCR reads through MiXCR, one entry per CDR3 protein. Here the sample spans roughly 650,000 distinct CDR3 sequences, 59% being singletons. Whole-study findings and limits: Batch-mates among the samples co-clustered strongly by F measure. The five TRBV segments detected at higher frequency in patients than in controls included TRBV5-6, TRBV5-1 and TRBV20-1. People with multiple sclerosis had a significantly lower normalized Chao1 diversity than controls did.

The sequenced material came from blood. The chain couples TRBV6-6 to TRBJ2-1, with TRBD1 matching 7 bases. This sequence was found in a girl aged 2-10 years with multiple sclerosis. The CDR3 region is CASSSTGYRGYNEQFF. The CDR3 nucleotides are TGTGCCAGCAGTTCAACAGGGTACAGGGGTTACAATGAGCAGTTCTTC.